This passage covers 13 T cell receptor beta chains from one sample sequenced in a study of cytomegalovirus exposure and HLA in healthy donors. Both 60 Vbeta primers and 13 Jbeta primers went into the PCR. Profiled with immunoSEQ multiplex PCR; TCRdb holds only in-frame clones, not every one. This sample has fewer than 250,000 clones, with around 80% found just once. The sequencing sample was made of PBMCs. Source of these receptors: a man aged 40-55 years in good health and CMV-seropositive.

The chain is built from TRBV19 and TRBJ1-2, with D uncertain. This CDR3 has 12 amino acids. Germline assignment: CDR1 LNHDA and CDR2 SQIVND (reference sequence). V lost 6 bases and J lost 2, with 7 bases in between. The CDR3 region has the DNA TGTGCCAGTAGAGGAGGGAACTATGGCTACACCTTC. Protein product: CASRGGNYGYTF. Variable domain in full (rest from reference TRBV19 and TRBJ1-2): DGGITQSPKYLFRKEGQNVTLSCEQNLNHDAMYWYRQDPGQGLRLIYYSQIVNDFQKGDIAEGYSVSREKKESFPLTVTSAQKNPTAFYLCASRGGNYGYTFGSGTRLTVV.

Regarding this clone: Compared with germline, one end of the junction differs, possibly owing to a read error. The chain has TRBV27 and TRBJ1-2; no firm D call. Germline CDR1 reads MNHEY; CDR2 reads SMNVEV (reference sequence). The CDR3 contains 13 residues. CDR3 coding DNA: TGTGCAAGCAGTTTCCGGGCGGGAAATGGCTACACCTTC. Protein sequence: CASSFRAGNGYTF.

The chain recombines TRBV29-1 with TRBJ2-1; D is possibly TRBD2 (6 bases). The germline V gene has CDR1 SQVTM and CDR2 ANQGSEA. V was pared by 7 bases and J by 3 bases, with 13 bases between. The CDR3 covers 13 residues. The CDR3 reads CSGDPGDYNEQFF. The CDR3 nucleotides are TGCAGCGGCGACCCGGGAGACTACAATGAGCAGTTCTTC.

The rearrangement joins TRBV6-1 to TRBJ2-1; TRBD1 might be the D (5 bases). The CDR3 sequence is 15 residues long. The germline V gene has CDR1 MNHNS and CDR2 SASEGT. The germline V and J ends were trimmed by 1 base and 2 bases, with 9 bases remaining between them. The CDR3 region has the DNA TGTGCCAGCAGTGAAGGTACAGGCCCCTACAATGAGCAGTTCTTC. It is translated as CASSEGTGPYNEQFF.

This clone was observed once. CDR3 sequence: CASKRGQNNQPQHF. The CDR3 nucleotides are TGTGCCAGCAAGAGGGGACAGAATAATCAGCCCCAGCATTTT. V gene TRBV2 combines with J gene TRBJ1-5; 7 nucleotides agree with TRBD1. CDR1 SNHLY and CDR2 FYNNEI come from the germline V gene. The CDR3 sequence is 14 residues long. Trimming at V came to 7 bases and at J to 4 bases, leaving 7 bases not matched to a gene.

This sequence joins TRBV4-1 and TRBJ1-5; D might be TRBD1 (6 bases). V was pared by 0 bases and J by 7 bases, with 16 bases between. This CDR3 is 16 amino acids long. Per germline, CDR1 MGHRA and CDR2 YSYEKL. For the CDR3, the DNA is TGCGCCAGCAGCCAAGAGGCAGGGGCTAAAGGGCAGCCCCAGCATTTT. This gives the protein CASSQEAGAKGQPQHF.

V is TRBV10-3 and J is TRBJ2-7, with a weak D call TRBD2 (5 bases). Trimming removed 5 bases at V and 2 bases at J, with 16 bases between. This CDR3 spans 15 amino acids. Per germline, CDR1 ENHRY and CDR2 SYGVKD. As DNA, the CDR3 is TGTGCCATCAGTTCCGTATCGGGGAACACCTACGAGCAGTACTTC. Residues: CAISSVSGNTYEQYF.

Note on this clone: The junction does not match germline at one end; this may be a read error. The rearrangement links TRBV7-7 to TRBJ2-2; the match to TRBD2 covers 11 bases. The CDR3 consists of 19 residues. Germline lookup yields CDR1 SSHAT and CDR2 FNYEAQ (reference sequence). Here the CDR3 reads CASSLGPTSGKWGTGELFF. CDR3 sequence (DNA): TGTGCTAGCAGCTTAGGGCCGACTAGCGGGAAATGGGGCACCGGGGAGCTGTTTTTT.

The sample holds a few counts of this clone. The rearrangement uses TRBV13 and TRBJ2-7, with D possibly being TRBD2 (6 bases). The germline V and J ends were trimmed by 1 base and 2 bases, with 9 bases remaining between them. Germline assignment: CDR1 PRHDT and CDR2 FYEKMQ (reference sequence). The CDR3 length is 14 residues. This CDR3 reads CASSLAGVTYEQYF. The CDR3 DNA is TGTGCCAGCAGCTTAGCGGGAGTCACCTACGAGCAGTACTTC.

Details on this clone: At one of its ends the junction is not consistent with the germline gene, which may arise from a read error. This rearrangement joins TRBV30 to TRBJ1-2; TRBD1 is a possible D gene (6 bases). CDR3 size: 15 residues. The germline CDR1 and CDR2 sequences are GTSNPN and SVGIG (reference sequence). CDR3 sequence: CAWGGRRTLNSGYTF. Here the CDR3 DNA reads TGTGCCTGGGGGGGCAGACGAACCCTTAACTCTGGCTACACCTTC.

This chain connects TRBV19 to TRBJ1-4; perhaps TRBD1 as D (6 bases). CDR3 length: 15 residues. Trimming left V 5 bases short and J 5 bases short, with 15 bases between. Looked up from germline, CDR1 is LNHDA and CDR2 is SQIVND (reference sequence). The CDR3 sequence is CASSARGGPNEKLFF. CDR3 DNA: TGTGCCAGTAGTGCCCGCGGGGGCCCGAATGAAAAACTGTTTTTT.

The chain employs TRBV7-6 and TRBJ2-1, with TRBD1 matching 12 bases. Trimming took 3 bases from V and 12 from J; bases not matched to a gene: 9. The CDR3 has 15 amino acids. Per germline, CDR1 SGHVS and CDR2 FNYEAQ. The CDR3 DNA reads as TGTGCCAGCAGCTTCCCGGGACAGGGGGCCCCTCTGCAGTTCTTC. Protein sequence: CASSFPGQGAPLQFF.

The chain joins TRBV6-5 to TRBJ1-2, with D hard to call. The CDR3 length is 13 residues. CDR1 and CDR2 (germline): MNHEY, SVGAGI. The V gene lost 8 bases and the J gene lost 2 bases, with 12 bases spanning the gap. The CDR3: CASFDGSNYGYTF. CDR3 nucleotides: TGTGCCAGCTTCGACGGGAGCAACTATGGCTACACCTTC.